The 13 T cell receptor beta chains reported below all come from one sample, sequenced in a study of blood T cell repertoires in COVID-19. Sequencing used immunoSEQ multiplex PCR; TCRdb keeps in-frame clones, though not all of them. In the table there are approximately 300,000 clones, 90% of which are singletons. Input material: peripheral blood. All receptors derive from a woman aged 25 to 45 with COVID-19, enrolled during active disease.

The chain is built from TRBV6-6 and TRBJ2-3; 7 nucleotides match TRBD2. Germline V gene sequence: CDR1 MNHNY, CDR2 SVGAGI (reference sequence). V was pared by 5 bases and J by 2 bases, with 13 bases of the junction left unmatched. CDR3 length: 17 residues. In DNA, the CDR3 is TGTGCCAGCAGTCCGTCGGGAGCGGGAACATCCACAGATACGCAGTATTTT. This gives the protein CASSPSGAGTSTDTQYF.

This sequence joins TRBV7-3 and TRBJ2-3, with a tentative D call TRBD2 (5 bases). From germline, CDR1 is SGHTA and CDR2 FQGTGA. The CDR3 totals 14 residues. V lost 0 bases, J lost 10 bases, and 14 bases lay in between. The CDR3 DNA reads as TGTGCCAGCAGCTTAACCCCGGACTCCGGAGCGCAGTATTTT. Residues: CASSLTPDSGAQYF.

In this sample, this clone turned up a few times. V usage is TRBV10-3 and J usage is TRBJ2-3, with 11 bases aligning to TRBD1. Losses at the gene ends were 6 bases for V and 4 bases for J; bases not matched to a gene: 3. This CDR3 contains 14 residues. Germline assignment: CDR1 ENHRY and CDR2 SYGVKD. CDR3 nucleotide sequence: TGTGCCATCAGGGGGGACAGGGGGGCAGATACGCAGTATTTT. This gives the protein CAIRGDRGADTQYF.

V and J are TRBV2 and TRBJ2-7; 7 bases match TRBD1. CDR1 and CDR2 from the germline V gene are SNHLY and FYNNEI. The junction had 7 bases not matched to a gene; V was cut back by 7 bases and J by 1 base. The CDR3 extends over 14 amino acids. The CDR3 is CASTGTADSYEQYF. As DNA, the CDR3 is TGTGCCAGCACTGGGACAGCGGATTCCTACGAGCAGTACTTC.

The CDR3: CASSQGLGQIYGYTF. As DNA, the CDR3 is TGTGCCAGCAGCCAAGGTTTGGGGCAGATCTATGGCTACACCTTC. The rearrangement links TRBV4-2 to TRBJ1-2; D is perhaps TRBD1 (5 bases). With 1 base removed from V and 4 bases from J, the gap between germline ends came to 13 bases. The CDR3 extends over 15 amino acids. Germline CDR1 LGHNA, CDR2 YNFKEQ.

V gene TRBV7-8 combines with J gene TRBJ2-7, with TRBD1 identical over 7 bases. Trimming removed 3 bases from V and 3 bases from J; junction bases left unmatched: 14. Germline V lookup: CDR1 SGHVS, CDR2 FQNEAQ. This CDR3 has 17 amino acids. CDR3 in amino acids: CASSFTLGTEFGYEQYF. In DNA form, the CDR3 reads TGTGCCAGCAGCTTCACTCTCGGGACAGAGTTCGGCTACGAGCAGTACTTC.

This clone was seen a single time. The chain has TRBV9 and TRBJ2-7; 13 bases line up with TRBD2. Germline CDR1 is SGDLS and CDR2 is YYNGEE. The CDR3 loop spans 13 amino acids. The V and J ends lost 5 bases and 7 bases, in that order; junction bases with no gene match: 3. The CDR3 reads CASSMGLAGEQYF. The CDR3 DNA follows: TGTGCCAGCAGTATGGGACTAGCGGGGGAGCAGTACTTC.

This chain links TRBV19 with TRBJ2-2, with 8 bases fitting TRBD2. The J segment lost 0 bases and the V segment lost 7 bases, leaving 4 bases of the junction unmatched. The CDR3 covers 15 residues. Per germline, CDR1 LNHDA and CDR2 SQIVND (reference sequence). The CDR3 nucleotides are TGTGCCAGTACTCCAGCGGGAGCGAACACCGGGGAGCTGTTTTTT. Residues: CASTPAGANTGELFF.

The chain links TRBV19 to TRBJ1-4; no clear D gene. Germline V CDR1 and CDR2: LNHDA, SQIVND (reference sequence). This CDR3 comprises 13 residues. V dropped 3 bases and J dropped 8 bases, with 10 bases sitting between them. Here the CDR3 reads CASSMGFGEKLFF. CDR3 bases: TGTGCCAGTAGTATGGGTTTCGGGGAAAAACTGTTTTTT. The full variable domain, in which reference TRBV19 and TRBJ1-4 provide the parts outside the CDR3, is DGGITQSPKYLFRKEGQNVTLSCEQNLNHDAMYWYRQDPGQGLRLIYYSQIVNDFQKGDIAEGYSVSREKKESFPLTVTSAQKNPTAFYLCASSMGFGEKLFFGSGTQLSVL.

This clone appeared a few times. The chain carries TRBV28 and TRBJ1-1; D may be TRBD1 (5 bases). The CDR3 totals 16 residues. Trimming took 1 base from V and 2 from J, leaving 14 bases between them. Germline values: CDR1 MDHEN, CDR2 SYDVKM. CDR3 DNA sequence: TGTGCCAGCAGTTTATCTGCGGGGGACGGAAACACTGAAGCTTTCTTT. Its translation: CASSLSAGDGNTEAFF. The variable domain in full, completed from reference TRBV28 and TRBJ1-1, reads DVKVTQSSRYLVKRTGEKVFLECVQDMDHENMFWYRQDPGLGLRLIYFSYDVKMKEKGDIPEGYSVSREKKERFSLILESASTNQTSMYLCASSLSAGDGNTEAFFGQGTRLTVV.

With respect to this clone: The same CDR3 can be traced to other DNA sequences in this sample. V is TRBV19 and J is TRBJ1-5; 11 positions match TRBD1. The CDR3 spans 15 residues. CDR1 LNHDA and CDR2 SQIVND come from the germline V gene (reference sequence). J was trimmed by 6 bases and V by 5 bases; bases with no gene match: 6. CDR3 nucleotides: TGTGCCAGTAGTCCGGGACAGGGGGTCGGTCAGCCCCAGCATTTT. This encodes CASSPGQGVGQPQHF.

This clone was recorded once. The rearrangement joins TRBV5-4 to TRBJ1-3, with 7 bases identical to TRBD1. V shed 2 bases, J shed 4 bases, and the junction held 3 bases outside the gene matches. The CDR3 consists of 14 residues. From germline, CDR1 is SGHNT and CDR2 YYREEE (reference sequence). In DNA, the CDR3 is TGTGCCAGCAGCTTACAGGGGTCAGGAAACACCATATATTTT. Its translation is CASSLQGSGNTIYF.

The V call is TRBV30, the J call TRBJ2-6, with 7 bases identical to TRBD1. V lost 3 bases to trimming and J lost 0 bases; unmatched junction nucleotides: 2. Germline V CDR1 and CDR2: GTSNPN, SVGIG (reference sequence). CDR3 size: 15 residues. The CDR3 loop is CAWSRDSSGANVLTF. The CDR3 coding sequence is TGTGCCTGGAGCAGGGACAGCTCTGGGGCCAACGTCCTGACTTTC.